These 19 T cell receptor beta chains came from one sample sequenced in a study of blood T cell repertoires in COVID-19. The table came from immunoSEQ multiplex PCR; TCRdb's copy has only in-frame clones and leaves some out. The sample shows some 150,000 clones, roughly 86% of them seen only once. The specimen was peripheral blood. The receptor source for this set is a woman between 45 and 65 years old with acute or convalescent COVID-19.

The chain carries TRBV28 and TRBJ1-1; D is possibly TRBD1 (6 bases). This CDR3 is 17 amino acids long. The germline CDR1 and CDR2 sequences are MDHEN and SYDVKM. V was clipped by 4 bases and J by 1 base, with 19 bases between them. CDR3 amino acids: CASSSLSYRVENTEAFF. CDR3 coding DNA: TGTGCCAGCAGTTCCCTCTCTTACAGGGTCGAGAACACTGAAGCTTTCTTT.

This clone has more than one count but fewer than ten. The J gene is TRBJ2-7, the V gene TRBV11-2; 10 nucleotides line up with TRBD2. The length of the CDR3 is 18 residues. V was pared by 0 bases and J by 2 bases, with 10 bases of the junction left unmatched. Germline lookup yields CDR1 SGHAT and CDR2 FQNNGV. This chain's CDR3 is CASSLERTSGTFTYEQYF. In nucleotides, the CDR3 is TGTGCCAGCAGCTTAGAGAGGACTAGCGGTACCTTTACCTACGAGCAGTACTTC. Drawing the rest from reference TRBV11-2 and TRBJ2-7, the complete variable domain is EAGVAQSPRYKIIEKRQSVAFWCNPISGHATLYWYQQILGQGPKLLIQFQNNGVVDDSQLPKDRFSAERLKGVDSTLKIQPAKLEDSAVYLCASSLERTSGTFTYEQYFGPGTRLTVT.

The rearrangement joins TRBV5-1 to TRBJ2-7; D possibly corresponds to TRBD1 (5 bases). This CDR3 spans 13 amino acids. Germline CDR1 is SGHRS and CDR2 is YFSETQ. The V end was cut by 2 bases, the J end by 7 bases, with 13 bases between. In DNA, the CDR3 is TGCGCCAGCAGCTTTCAGGGTACAAGGGAGCAGTACTTC. Its translation is CASSFQGTREQYF.

This clone occurred once. The chain is built from TRBV12-3 or TRBV12-4 and TRBJ2-7; tentatively, D is TRBD2 (5 bases). CDR3 length: 12 residues. Trimming left V 2 bases short and J 7 bases short, with 9 bases between. The CDR3 nucleotides read TGTGCCAGCAGTTTAAGACTACCAGAGCAGTACTTC. Protein product: CASSLRLPEQYF.

J is TRBJ1-2 and V is TRBV5-4, with 8 bases aligning to TRBD1. The ends lost 3 bases at V and 4 bases at J; junction bases unmatched: 5. CDR3 size: 14 residues. Germline V lookup: CDR1 SGHNT, CDR2 YYREEE (reference sequence). CDR3 nucleotide sequence: TGTGCCAGCAGCTATGGAACAGGGGGCTATGGCTACACCTTC. Encoded protein: CASSYGTGGYGYTF.

The rearrangement links TRBV19 to TRBJ2-1; weak D call: TRBD2 (6 bases). CDR3 length: 14 residues. Germline V gives CDR1 LNHDA, CDR2 SQIVND (reference sequence). V was cut by 1 base and J by 6 bases, with 10 bases left in between. DNA of the CDR3: TGTGCCAGTAGTATAGGACTAGAACCCAATGAGCAGTTCTTC. Protein product: CASSIGLEPNEQFF.

The J gene is TRBJ1-2, the V gene TRBV4-1; 8 bases line up with TRBD1. V lost 2 bases and J lost 13; bases outside the gene matches: 9. CDR3 size: 13 residues. From germline, CDR1 is MGHRA and CDR2 YSYEKL. In DNA, the CDR3 is TGCGCCAGCAGCCAACAGGCGGACAGGGTCTCCACCTTC. Translating gives CASSQQADRVSTF.

This clone came up once. This chain links TRBV9 with TRBJ2-1, with 10 positions matching TRBD2. The J segment lost 6 bases and the V segment lost 1 base, leaving 13 bases of the junction unmatched. Germline CDR1 SGDLS, CDR2 YYNGEE. The CDR3 loop spans 18 amino acids. The CDR3 DNA reads as TGTGCCAGCAGCGTACCAAAGGGAGCGGGGGGGACTGCCAATGAGCAGTTCTTC. As protein: CASSVPKGAGGTANEQFF.

The J gene is TRBJ1-1, the V gene TRBV30, with no clear D. The CDR3 sequence is 14 residues long. The V and J ends lost 0 bases and 2 bases respectively, with 10 bases between them. Germline values: CDR1 GTSNPN, CDR2 SVGIG (reference sequence). The DNA of the CDR3 is TGTGCCTGGAGTGTAAAGGCAGGCAACACTGAAGCTTTCTTT. Translated: CAWSVKAGNTEAFF.

The chain employs TRBV6-5 and TRBJ2-5, with no clear D. This CDR3 has 15 amino acids. V was trimmed by 0 bases and J by 1 base, leaving 9 bases between them. Germline assignment: CDR1 MNHEY and CDR2 SVGAGI. The CDR3 nucleotides are TGTGCCAGCAGTTACTCAACGGAGTCCCAAGAGACCCAGTACTTC. As protein: CASSYSTESQETQYF.

The rearrangement links TRBV30 to TRBJ1-2; TRBD1 matches 7 bases. With V trimmed by 2 bases and J by 8 bases, 11 bases remained unmatched. The germline gives CDR1 GTSNPN, CDR2 SVGIG (reference sequence). This CDR3 contains 14 residues. The CDR3 bases are TGTGCCTGGAGTCGCCGACAGGGCGCTTTGGGCTACACCTTC. It is translated as CAWSRRQGALGYTF.

This chain joins TRBV6-5 and TRBJ1-1; possible D gene TRBD1, 5 bases. The CDR3 contains 15 residues. Germline CDR1 is MNHEY and CDR2 is SVGAGI. The V gene lost 3 bases and the J gene lost 0 bases, with 11 bases spanning the gap. For the CDR3, the DNA is TGTGCCAGCAGTTATAGTCAGGGCATGAACACTGAAGCTTTCTTT. Its protein is CASSYSQGMNTEAFF.

The chain carries TRBV5-1 and TRBJ2-1; TRBD1 might be the D (6 bases). Germline CDR1 and CDR2: SGHRS and YFSETQ. The CDR3 length is 14 residues. Between the trimmed V and J ends, which lost 0 bases and 6 bases, there was a span of 10 bases. CDR3 nucleotides: TGCGCCAGCAGCTTGGCGCAGGGGAGCAATGAGCAGTTCTTC. Its protein is CASSLAQGSNEQFF. Full variable domain (outside the CDR3, taken from reference TRBV5-1 and TRBJ2-1): KAGVTQTPRYLIKTRGQQVTLSCSPISGHRSVSWYQQTPGQGLQFLFEYFSETQRNKGNFPGRFSGRQFSNSRSEMNVSTLELGDSALYLCASSLAQGSNEQFFGPGTRLTVL.

V and J are TRBV11-2 and TRBJ2-3, with 8 bases aligning to TRBD2. Germline V lookup: CDR1 SGHAT, CDR2 FQNNGV. This CDR3 is built from 14 residues. V was pared by 4 bases and J by 6 bases, with 6 bases of the junction left unmatched. The CDR3 region has the DNA TGTGCCAGCAGCTCCCGGGGGGGCGGGGATACGCAGTATTTT. Its translation: CASSSRGGGDTQYF. The whole variable domain, remainder taken from reference TRBV11-2 and TRBJ2-3, is EAGVAQSPRYKIIEKRQSVAFWCNPISGHATLYWYQQILGQGPKLLIQFQNNGVVDDSQLPKDRFSAERLKGVDSTLKIQPAKLEDSAVYLCASSSRGGGDTQYFGPGTRLTVL.

The gene calls are TRBV2 and TRBJ1-2; 9 positions agree with TRBD1. The CDR3 is 23 residues long. The germline CDR1 and CDR2 sequences are SNHLY and FYNNEI. Trimming at V came to 0 bases and at J to 0 bases, leaving 23 bases not matched to a gene. Written as DNA, the CDR3 is TGTGCCAGCAGTGAAGCGCTTCAAGGACTTCTGGACAGGGGTAGAAGGGCTAACTATGGCTACACCTTC. Translation gives CASSEALQGLLDRGRRANYGYTF.

This sequence joins TRBV5-4 and TRBJ2-3; 11 positions agree with TRBD2. The CDR3 sequence is 16 residues long. The V segment lost 5 bases and the J segment 4 bases; nucleotides outside the gene matches: 9. CDR1 is SGHNT, CDR2 YYREEE, per germline (reference sequence). The CDR3 loop is CASRNPSGGYPDTQYF. The CDR3 DNA reads TGTGCCAGCAGAAATCCTAGCGGGGGGTACCCAGATACGCAGTATTTT. The complete variable domain, with remaining parts taken from reference TRBV5-4 and TRBJ2-3, reads ETGVTQSPTHLIKTRGQQVTLRCSSQSGHNTVSWYQQALGQGPQFIFQYYREEENGRGNFPPRFSGLQFPNYSSELNVNALELDDSALYLCASRNPSGGYPDTQYFGPGTRLTVL.

This chain joins TRBV30 and TRBJ1-2; 8 bases align to TRBD1. Germline CDR1 reads GTSNPN; CDR2 reads SVGIG (reference sequence). V trimming: 5 bases; J trimming: 4 bases; junction bases outside the gene matches: 12. The CDR3 extends over 15 amino acids. The CDR3 region has the DNA TGTGCCTGGTACCTGGACAGGGCTCAAGGCTATGGCTACACCTTC. It codes for CAWYLDRAQGYGYTF.

This clone was seen a single time. The chain joins TRBV2 to TRBJ2-7; the D is unclear. CDR3 length: 11 residues. Germline lookup yields CDR1 SNHLY and CDR2 FYNNEI. V was pared by 7 bases and J by 3 bases, with 7 bases between. DNA for the CDR3: TGTGCCAGCATCAAGCTCTACGAGCAGTACTTC. It yields the protein CASIKLYEQYF.

The chain joins TRBV7-2 to TRBJ1-5; 8 bases are a match to TRBD1. The CDR3 runs 14 residues. Germline V gene lookup returns CDR1 SGHTA and CDR2 FQGNSA. The junction had 5 bases not matched to a gene; V was cut back by 5 bases and J by 5 bases. CDR3 coding DNA: TGTGCCAGCAGCATCCAACAGGGGGATCAGCCCCAGCATTTT. It specifies CASSIQQGDQPQHF.